Sequencing of this TCR beta chain was carried out in a study of cytotoxic CD8 clonotypes in ibrutinib-treated CLL. Broader study findings: At baseline, clonality was higher than in age-matched healthy donors and correlated with CD8+ counts.

Produced via immunoSEQ multiplex PCR; TCRdb's table is partial and in-frame only. This repertoire shows more than 110,000 clones, about 80% found once; its top ten account for roughly 4.7%. Remarks on this clone: What it binds is not known.

In germline, CDR1 is SGDLS, CDR2 YYNGEE. The CDR3 is 15 amino acids. V trimming: 0 bases; J trimming: 4 bases; junction bases outside the gene matches: 5. V is TRBV9 and J is TRBJ2-7, with TRBD2 identical over 9 bases. The sample here was PBMCs, taken after 24 months of ibrutinib treatment. The receptor was isolated from a human donor with chronic lymphocytic leukemia. CDR3 amino acids: CASSVGVAGVYEQYF. CDR3 DNA: TGTGCCAGCAGCGTAGGGGTAGCGGGAGTGTACGAGCAGTACTTC.